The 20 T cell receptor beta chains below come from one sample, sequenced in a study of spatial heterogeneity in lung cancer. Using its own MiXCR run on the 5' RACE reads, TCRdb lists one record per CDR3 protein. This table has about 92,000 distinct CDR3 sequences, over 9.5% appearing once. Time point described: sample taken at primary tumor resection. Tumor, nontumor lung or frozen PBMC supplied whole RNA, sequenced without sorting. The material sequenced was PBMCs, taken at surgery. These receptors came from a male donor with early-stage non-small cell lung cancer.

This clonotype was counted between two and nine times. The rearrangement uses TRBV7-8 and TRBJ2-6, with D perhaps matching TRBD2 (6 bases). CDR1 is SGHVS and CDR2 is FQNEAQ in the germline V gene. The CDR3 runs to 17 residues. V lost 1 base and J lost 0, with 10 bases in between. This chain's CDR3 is CASSLVGGNSGANVLTF. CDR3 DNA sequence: TGTGCCAGCAGCTTAGTGGGGGGTAACTCTGGGGCCAACGTCCTGACTTTC.

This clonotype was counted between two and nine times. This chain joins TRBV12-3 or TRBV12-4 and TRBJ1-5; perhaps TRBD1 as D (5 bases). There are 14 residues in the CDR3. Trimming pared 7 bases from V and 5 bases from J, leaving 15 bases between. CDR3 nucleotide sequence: TGTGCCAGCACCGAGAGTGGGGCGTATCAGCCCCAGCATTTT. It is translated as CASTESGAYQPQHF.

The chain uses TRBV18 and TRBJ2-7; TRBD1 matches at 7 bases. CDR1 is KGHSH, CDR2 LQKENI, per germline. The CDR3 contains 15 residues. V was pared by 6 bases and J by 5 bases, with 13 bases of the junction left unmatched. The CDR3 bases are TGTGCCAGCTCGGCTAATACAGGGGAGTCCCACGAGCAGTACTTC. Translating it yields CASSANTGESHEQYF.

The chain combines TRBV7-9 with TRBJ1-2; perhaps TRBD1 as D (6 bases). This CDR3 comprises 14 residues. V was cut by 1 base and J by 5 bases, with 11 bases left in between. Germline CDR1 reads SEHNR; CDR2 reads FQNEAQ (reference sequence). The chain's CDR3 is CASSLDGGGYGYTF. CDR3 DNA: TGTGCCAGCAGCTTAGATGGGGGCGGATATGGCTACACCTTC.

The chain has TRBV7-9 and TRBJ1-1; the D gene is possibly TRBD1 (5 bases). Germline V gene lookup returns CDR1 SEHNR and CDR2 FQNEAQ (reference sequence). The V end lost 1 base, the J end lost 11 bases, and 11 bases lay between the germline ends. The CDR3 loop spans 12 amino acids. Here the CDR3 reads CASSLEEGKAFF. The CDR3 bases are TGTGCCAGCAGCTTAGAGGAGGGGAAGGCTTTCTTT.

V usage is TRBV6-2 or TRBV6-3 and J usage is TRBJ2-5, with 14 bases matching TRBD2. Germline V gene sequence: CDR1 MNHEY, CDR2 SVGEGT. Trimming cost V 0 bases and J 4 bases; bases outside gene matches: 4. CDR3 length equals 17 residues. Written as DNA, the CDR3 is TGTGCCAGCAGTTACTCCGGGACTAGCGGGAGAAGAGAGACCCAGTACTTC. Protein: CASSYSGTSGRRETQYF.

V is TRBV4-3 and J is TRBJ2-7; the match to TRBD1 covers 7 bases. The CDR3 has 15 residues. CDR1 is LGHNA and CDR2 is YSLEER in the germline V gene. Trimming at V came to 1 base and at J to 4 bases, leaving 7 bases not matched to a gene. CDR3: CASSQVVGQAYEQYF. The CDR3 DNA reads TGCGCCAGCAGCCAAGTAGTCGGACAGGCATACGAGCAGTACTTC.

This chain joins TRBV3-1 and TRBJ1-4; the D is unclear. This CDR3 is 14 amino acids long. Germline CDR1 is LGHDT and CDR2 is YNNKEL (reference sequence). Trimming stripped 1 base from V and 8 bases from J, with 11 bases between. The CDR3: CASSQVSVGEKLFF. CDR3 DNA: TGTGCCAGCAGCCAAGTGTCGGTGGGGGAAAAACTGTTTTTT.

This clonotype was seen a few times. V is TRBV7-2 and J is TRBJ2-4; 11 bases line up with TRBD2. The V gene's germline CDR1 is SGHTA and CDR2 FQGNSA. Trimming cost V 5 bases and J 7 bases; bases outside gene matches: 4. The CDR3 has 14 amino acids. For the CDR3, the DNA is TGTGCCAGCAGCCTTAGCGGGGGGGGCAACATTCAGTACTTC. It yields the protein CASSLSGGGNIQYF.

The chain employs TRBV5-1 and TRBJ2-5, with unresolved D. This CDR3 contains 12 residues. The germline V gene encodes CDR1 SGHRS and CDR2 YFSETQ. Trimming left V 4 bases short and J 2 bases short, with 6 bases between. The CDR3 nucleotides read TGCGCCAGCAGCATAGATCAAGAGACCCAGTACTTC. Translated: CASSIDQETQYF.

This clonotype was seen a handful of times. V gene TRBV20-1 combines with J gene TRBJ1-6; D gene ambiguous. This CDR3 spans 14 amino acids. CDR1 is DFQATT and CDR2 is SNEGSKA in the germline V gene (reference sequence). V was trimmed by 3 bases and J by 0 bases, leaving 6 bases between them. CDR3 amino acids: CSARRSSYNSPLHF. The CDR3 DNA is TGCAGTGCTAGGAGGAGCTCCTATAATTCACCCCTCCACTTT.

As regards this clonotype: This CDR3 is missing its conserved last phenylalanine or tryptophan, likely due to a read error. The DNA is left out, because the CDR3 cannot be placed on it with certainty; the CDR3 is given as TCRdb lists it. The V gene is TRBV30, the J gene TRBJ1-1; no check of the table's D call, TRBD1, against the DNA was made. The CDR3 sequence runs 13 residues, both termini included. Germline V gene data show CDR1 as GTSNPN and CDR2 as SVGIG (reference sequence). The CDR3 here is CAWSSRDREPPLV.

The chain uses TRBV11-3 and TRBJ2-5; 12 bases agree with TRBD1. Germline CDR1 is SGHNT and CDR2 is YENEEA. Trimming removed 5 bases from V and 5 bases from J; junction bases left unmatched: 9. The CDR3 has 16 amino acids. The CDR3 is CASSPKGTGGGETQYF. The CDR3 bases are TGTGCCAGCAGCCCGAAAGGGACAGGGGGCGGGGAGACCCAGTACTTC.

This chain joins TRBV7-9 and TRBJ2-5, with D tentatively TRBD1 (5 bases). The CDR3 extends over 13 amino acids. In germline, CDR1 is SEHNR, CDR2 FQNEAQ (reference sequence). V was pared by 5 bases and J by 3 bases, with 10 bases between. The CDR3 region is CASSQPDKETQYF. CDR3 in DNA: TGTGCCAGCAGCCAACCGGACAAAGAGACCCAGTACTTC.

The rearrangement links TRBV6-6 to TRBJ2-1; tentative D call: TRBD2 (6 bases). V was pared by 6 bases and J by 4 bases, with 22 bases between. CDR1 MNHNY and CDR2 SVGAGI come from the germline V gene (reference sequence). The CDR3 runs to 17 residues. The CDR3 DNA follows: TGTGCCAGCAGCCTAAATGTGGGAGGAGCTCTTTACAATGAGCAGTTCTTC. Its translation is CASSLNVGGALYNEQFF.

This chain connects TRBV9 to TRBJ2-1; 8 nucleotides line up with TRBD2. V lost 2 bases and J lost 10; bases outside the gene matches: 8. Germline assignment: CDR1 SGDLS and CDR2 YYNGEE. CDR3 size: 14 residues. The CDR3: CASSVLSGVVEQFF. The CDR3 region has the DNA TGTGCCAGCAGCGTGCTTAGCGGGGTCGTAGAGCAGTTCTTC.

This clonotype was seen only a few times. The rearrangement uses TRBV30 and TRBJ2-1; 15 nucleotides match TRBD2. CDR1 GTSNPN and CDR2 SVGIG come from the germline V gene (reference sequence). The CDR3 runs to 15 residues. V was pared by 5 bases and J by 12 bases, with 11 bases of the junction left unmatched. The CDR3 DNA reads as TGTGCCTGGTCGGGAGGACTAGCGGGGGGGCGACGGCAGTTCTTC. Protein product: CAWSGGLAGGRRQFF.

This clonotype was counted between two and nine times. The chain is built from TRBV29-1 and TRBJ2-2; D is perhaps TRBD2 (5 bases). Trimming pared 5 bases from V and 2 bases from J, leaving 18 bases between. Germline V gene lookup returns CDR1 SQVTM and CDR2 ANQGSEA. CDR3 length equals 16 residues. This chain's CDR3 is CSVTTFGRVNTGELFF. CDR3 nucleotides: TGCAGCGTTACAACTTTCGGGCGGGTAAACACCGGGGAGCTGTTTTTT.

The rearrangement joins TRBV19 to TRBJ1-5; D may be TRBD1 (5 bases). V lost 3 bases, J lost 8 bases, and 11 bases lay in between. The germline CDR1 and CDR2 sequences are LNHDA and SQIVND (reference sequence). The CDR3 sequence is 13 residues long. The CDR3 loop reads CASSIIKGEPQHF. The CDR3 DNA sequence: TGTGCCAGTAGTATTATAAAAGGGGAGCCCCAGCATTTT.

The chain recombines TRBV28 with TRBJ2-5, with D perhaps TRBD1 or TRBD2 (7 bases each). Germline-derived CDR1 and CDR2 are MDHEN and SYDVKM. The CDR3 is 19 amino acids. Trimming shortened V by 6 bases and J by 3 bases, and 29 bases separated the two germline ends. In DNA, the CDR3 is TGTGCCAGCAGCCTACTGGGTCCGGGGCAGACAGGGAGGGAAGAGACCCAGTACTTC. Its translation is CASSLLGPGQTGREETQYF.